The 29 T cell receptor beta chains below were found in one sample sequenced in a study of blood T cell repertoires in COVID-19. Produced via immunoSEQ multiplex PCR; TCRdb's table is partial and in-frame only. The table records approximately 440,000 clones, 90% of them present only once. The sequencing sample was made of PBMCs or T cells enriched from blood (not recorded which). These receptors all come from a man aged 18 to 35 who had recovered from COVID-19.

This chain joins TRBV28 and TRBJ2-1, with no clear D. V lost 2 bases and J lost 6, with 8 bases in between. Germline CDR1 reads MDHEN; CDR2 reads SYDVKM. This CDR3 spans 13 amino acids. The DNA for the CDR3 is TGTGCCAGCAGTTTACTAAATAGCAATGAGCAGTTCTTC. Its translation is CASSLLNSNEQFF.

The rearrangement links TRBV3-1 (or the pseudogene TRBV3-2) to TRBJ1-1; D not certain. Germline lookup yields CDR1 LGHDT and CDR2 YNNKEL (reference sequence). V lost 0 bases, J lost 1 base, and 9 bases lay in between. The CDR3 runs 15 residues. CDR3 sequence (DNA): TGTGCCAGCAGCCAAGAAAGCCGGGGGAACACTGAAGCTTTCTTT. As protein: CASSQESRGNTEAFF.

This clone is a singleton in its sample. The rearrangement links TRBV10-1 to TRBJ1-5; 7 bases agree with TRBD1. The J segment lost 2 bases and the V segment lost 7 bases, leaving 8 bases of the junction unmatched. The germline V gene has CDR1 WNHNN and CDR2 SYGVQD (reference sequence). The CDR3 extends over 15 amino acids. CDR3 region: CASTTGREGNQPQHF. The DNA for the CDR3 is TGCGCCAGCACGACAGGGCGAGAGGGCAATCAGCCCCAGCATTTT.

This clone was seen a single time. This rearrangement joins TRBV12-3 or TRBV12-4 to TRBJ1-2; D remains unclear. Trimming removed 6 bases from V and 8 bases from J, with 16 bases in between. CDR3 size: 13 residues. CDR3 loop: CASSYTASEGYTF. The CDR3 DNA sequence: TGTGCCAGCAGCTATACAGCTTCCGAAGGCTACACCTTC.

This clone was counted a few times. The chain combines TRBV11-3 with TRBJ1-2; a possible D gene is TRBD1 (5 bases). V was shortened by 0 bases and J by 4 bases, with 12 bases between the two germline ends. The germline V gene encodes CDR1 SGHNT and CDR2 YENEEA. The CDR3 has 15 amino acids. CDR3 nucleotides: TGTGCCAGCAGCTTAGATCCGACAGCCTTCTATGGCTACACCTTC. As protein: CASSLDPTAFYGYTF.

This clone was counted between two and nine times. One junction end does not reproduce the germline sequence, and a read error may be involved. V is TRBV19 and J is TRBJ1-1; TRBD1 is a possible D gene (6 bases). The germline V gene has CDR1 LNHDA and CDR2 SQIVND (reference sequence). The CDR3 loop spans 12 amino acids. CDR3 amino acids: CATSDSRPKKIF. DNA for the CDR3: TGTGCCACCTCGGACAGCCGGCCAAAGAAGATCTTT.

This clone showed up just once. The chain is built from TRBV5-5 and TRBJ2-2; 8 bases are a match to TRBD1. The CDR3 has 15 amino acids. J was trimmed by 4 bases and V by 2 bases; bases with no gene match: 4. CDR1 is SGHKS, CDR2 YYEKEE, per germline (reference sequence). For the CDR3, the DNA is TGTGCCAGCAGCTTAGGTCAGGGGGCCACCGGGGAGCTGTTTTTT. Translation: CASSLGQGATGELFF.

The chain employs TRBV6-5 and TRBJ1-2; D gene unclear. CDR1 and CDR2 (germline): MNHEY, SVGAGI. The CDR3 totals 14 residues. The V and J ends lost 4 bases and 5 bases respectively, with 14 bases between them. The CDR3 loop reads CASSSAPRYYGYTF. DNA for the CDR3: TGTGCCAGCAGTTCCGCCCCACGCTATTATGGCTACACCTTC.

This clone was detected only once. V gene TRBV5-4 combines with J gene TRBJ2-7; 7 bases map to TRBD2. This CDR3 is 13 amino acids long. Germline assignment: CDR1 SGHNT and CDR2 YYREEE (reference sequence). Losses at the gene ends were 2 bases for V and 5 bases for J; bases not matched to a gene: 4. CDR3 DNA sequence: TGTGCCAGCAGCTTTAGACTAGCAGACGAGCAGTACTTC. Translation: CASSFRLADEQYF.

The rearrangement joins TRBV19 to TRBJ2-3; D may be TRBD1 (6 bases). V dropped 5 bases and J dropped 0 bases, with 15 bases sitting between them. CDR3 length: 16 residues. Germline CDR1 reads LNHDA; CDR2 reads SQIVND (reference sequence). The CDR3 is CASSGPTGTSTDTQYF. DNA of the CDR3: TGTGCCAGTAGTGGCCCGACAGGAACTAGCACAGATACGCAGTATTTT. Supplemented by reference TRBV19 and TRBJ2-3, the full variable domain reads DGGITQSPKYLFRKEGQNVTLSCEQNLNHDAMYWYRQDPGQGLRLIYYSQIVNDFQKGDIAEGYSVSREKKESFPLTVTSAQKNPTAFYLCASSGPTGTSTDTQYFGPGTRLTVL.

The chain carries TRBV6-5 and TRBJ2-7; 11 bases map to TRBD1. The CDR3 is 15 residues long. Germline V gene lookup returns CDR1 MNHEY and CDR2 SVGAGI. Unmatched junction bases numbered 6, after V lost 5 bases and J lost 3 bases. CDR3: CASSTAGTGGYEQYF. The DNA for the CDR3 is TGTGCCAGCAGTACGGCCGGGACAGGGGGCTACGAGCAGTACTTC.

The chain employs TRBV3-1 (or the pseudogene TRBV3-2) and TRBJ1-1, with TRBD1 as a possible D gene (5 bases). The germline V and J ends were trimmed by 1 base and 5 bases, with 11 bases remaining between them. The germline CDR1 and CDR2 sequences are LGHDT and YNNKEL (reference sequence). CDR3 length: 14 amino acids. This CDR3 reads CASSQAQGRTEAFF. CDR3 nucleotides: TGTGCCAGCAGCCAAGCGCAGGGTAGGACTGAAGCTTTCTTT.

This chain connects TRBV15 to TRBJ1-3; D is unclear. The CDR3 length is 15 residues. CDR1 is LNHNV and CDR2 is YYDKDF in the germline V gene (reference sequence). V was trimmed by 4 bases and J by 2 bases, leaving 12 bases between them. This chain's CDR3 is CATSMGPRTGNTIYF. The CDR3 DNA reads TGTGCCACCAGCATGGGTCCTAGGACTGGAAACACCATATATTTT.

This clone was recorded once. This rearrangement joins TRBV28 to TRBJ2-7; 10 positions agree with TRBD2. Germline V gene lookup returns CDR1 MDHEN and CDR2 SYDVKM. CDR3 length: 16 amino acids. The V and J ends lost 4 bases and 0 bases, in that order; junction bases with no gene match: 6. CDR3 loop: CASSYKLAGNSYEQYF. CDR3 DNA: TGTGCCAGCAGTTATAAACTAGCGGGGAACTCCTACGAGCAGTACTTC.

CDR3 sequence reads: CASSKNPMGRGTEAFF. The CDR3 bases are TGTGCCAGCAGCAAAAACCCCATGGGGAGGGGGACTGAAGCTTTCTTT. The V and J genes are TRBV21-1 and TRBJ1-1. TRBV21-1 is recorded as a pseudogene. CDR3 length: 16 amino acids.

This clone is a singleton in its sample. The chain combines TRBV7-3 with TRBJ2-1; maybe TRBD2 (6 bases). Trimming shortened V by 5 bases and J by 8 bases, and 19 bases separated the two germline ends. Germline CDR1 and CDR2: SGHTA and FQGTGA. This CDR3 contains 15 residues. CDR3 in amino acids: CASSPIWDLNHEQFF. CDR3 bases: TGTGCCAGCAGCCCCATCTGGGACTTGAACCATGAGCAGTTCTTC. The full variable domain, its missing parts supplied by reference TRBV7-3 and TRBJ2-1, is GAGVSQTPSNKVTEKGKYVELRCDPISGHTALYWYRQSLGQGPEFLIYFQGTGAADDSGLPNDRFFAVRPEGSVSTLKIQRTERGDSAVYLCASSPIWDLNHEQFFGPGTRLTVL.

The CDR3 sequence is CASSRGRAILYGYTF. The CDR3 nucleotides are TGTGCCAGCAGCAGGGGGCGGGCTATCCTATATGGCTACACCTTC. The J gene is TRBJ1-2, the V gene TRBV21-1; TRBD1 is taken as the D call from the table, unchecked against the DNA. TRBV21-1 is designated a pseudogene. The CDR3 sequence is 15 residues long.

CDR3 region: CASSLGQLVETQYF. The DNA for the CDR3 is TGTGCCAGCAGCCTCGGACAGCTTGTAGAGACCCAGTACTTC. This chain links TRBV11-2 with TRBJ2-5, with D perhaps TRBD1 (6 bases). The V end was cut by 5 bases, the J end by 4 bases, with 14 bases between. This CDR3 region has 14 residues. In germline, CDR1 is SGHAT, CDR2 FQNNGV.

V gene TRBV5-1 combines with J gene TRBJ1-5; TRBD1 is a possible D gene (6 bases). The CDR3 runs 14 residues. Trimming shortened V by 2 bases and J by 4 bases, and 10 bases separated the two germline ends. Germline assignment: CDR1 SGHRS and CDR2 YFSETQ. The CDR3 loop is CASSFQGWNQPQHF. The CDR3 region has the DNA TGCGCCAGCAGCTTCCAGGGGTGGAATCAGCCCCAGCATTTT.

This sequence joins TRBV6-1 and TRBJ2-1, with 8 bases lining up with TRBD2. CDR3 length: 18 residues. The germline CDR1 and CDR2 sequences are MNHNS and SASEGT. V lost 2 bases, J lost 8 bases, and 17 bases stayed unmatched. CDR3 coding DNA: TGTGCCAGCAGTGAAATTGGGGCGGCGGGGGGTTTTCTCGATGAGCAGTTCTTC. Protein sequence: CASSEIGAAGGFLDEQFF.

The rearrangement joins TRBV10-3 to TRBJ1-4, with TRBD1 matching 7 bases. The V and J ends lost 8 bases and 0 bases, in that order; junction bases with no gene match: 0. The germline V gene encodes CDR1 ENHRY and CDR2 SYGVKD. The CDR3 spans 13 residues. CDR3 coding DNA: TGTGCCATCCAGGGGGCAACTAATGAAAAACTGTTTTTT. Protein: CAIQGATNEKLFF.

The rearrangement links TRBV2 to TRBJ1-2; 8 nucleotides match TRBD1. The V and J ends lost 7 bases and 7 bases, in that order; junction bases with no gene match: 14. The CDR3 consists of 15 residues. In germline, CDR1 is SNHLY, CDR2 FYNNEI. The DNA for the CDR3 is TGTGCCAGCACAAGCCTTCATCAGGGGGCGAGTGGCTACACCTTC. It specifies CASTSLHQGASGYTF.

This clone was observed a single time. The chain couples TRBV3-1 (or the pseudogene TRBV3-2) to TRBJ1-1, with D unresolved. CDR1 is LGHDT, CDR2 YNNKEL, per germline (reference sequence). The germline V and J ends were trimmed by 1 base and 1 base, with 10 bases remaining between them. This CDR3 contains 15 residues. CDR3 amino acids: CASSQATITNTEAFF. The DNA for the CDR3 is TGTGCCAGCAGCCAAGCAACAATAACGAACACTGAAGCTTTCTTT.

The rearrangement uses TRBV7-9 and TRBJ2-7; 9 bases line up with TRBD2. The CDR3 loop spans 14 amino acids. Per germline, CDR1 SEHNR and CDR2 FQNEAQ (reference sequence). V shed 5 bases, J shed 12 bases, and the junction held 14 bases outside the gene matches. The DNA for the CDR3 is TGTGCCAGCAGCAATATCCAAGGGCGACTAGCGGCGTACTTC. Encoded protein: CASSNIQGRLAAYF. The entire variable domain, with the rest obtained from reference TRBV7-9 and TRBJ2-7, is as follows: DTGVSQNPRHKITKRGQNVTFRCDPISEHNRLYWYRQTLGQGPEFLTYFQNEAQLEKSRLLSDRFSAERPKGSFSTLEIQRTEQGDSAMYLCASSNIQGRLAAYFGPGTRLTVT.

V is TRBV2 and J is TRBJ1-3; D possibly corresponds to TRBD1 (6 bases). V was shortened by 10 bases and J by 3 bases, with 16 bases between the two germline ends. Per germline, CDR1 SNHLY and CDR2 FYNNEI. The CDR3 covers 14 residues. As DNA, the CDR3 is TGTGCCACCTTCGGGGGGGCCGGTGGAAACACCATATATTTT. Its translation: CATFGGAGGNTIYF. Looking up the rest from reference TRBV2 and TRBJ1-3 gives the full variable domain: EPEVTQTPSHQVTQMGQEVILRCVPISNHLYFYWYRQILGQKVEFLVSFYNNEISEKSEIFDDQFSVERPDGSNFTLKIRSTKLEDSAMYFCATFGGAGGNTIYFGEGSWLTVV.

The CDR3 sequence is CASSQESATRGYEQFF. In nucleotides, the CDR3 is TGTGCCAGCAGCCAAGAGTCGGCGACCAGGGGGTATGAGCAGTTCTTC. The chain links TRBV3-1 (or the pseudogene TRBV3-2) to TRBJ2-1; 7 bases align to TRBD1. The CDR3 extends over 16 amino acids. Germline CDR1 is LGHDT and CDR2 is YNNKEL (reference sequence). V gave up 0 bases and J gave up 8 bases; unmatched junction bases: 10.

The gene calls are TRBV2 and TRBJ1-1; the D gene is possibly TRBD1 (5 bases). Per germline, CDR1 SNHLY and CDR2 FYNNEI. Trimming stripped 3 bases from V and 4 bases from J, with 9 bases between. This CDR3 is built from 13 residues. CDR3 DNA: TGTGCCAGCAGTGATAGGACACGCACTGAAGCTTTCTTT. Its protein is CASSDRTRTEAFF. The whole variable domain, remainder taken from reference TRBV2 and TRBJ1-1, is EPEVTQTPSHQVTQMGQEVILRCVPISNHLYFYWYRQILGQKVEFLVSFYNNEISEKSEIFDDQFSVERPDGSNFTLKIRSTKLEDSAMYFCASSDRTRTEAFFGQGTRLTVV.

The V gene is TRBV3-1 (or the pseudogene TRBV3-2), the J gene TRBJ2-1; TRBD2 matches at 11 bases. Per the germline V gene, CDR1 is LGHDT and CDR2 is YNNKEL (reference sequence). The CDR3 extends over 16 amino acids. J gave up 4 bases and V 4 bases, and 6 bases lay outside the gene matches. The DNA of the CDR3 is TGTGCCAGCAGCCTTGGGCTAGCGGGGGGTTACAATGAGCAGTTCTTC. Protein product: CASSLGLAGGYNEQFF.

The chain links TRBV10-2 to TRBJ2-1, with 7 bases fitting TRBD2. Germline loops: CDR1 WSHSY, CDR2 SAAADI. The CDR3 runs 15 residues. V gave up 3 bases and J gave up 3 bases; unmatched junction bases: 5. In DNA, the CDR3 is TGCGCCAGCAGTGACGGCGGGAGTGGCTACAATGAGCAGTTCTTC. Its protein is CASSDGGSGYNEQFF.